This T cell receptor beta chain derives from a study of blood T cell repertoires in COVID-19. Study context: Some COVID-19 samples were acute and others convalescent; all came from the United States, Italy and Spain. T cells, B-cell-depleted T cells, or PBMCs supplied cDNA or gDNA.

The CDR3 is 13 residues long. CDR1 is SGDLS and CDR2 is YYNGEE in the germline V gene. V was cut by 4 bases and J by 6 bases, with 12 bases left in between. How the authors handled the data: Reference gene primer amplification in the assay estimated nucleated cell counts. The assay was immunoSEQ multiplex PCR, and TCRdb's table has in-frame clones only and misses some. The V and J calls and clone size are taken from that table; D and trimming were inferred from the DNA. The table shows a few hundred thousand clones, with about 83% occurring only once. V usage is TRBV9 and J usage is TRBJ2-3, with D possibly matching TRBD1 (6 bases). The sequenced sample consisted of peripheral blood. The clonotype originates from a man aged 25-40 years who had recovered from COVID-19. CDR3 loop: CASSKGGTDTQYF. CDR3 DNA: TGTGCCAGCAGCAAAGGGGGTACGGATACGCAGTATTTT.